This TCR beta chain was identified during a study of blood T cell repertoires in COVID-19. Across the whole study: COVID-19 samples, acute and convalescent, were from the United States, Italy and Spain. T cells, B-cell-depleted T cells, or PBMCs provided the cDNA or gDNA that served as material.

In the authors' workflow: Nucleated cell number was recorded as an estimate derived from reference gene primer amplification. Only in-frame clones appear in the TCRdb table, and some are missing; sequencing was by immunoSEQ multiplex PCR. For V, J and clone size, that table is used; D and trimming come from the DNA. The sample includes about 200,000 clones, roughly 90% seen only once; the top ten take 0.7% to 0.8%. V shed 5 bases and J 4 bases; nucleotides not matched to a gene: 13. The CDR3 totals 16 residues. Germline CDR1 LNHNV, CDR2 YYDKDF (reference sequence). The clonotype originates from a woman aged 70-85 years with acute or convalescent COVID-19. V gene TRBV15 combines with J gene TRBJ1-2, with 7 bases aligning to TRBD1. Material for sequencing was peripheral blood. CDR3 amino acids: CATSEDRWAGGYGYTF. DNA for the CDR3: TGTGCCACCAGCGAGGATCGGTGGGCAGGGGGCTATGGCTACACCTTC.